This T cell receptor beta chain emerged from a study of blood T cell repertoires in COVID-19. Study overall: Specimens from acute and convalescent COVID-19 originated in the United States, Italy and Spain. The cDNA or gDNA used as material had been derived from T cells, B-cell-depleted T cells, or PBMCs.

V lost 4 bases and J lost 3, with 12 bases in between. CDR1 is LGHNA and CDR2 is YSLEER in the germline V gene. The CDR3 has 14 amino acids. In the authors' methods: From reference gene primer amplification, estimates of nucleated cell counts were derived. TCRdb's copy holds only in-frame clones and misses some; the assay was immunoSEQ multiplex PCR. For V, J and clone size, that table is used; D and trimming come from the DNA. Among about 180,000 clones listed, 83% were seen once. The chain uses TRBV4-3 and TRBJ1-1; possibly TRBD1 for D (6 bases). The sample was peripheral blood. This receptor was identified in a human donor in a cohort sampled during active COVID-19. The CDR3 loop reads CASSRSGDYTEAFF. DNA of the CDR3: TGCGCCAGCAGCCGGTCAGGGGATTACACTGAAGCTTTCTTT.